A selection of T cell receptor beta chains follows, all from one sample in a study of T cells in tumors after PD-1 blockade. Assay used: immunoSEQ multiplex PCR; TCRdb lists only in-frame clones, some missing. The sample lists about 600 clones, roughly two thirds occurring once. Sequencing was performed on tumor tissue, taken after anti-PD-1 treatment. Receptors originate from a human donor with cutaneous squamous cell carcinoma. Both conserved end residues are part of each CDR3. The order of the fields is D gene, clone size, J gene, V gene, CDR3 DNA, CDR3 protein. A D gene is named only where the DNA matches it firmly. Size is stated for part of the rows, as once, few or many counts, or as a class when the clone is expanded.

>.|.|TRBJ2-5|TRBV7-8
TGTGCCAGCAGCTTAGAAGGAGGGGTCCAAGAGACCCAGTACTTC
CASSLEGGVQETQYF
>TRBD1|few|TRBJ1-1|TRBV18
TGTGCCAGCTCACCCCGGACAGGGGTGGGCTCTGAAGCTTTCTTT
CASSPRTGVGSEAFF
>.|.|TRBJ1-4|TRBV2
TGTGCCAGCAGTGATCGGACTGAACTCGAAAAACTGTTTTTT
CASSDRTELEKLFF
>.|few|TRBJ1-6|TRBV7-6
TGTGCCAGCAGCCAAGACGGAGGGGGTTCACCCCTCCACTTT
CASSQDGGGSPLHF
>.|.|TRBJ2-3|TRBV2
TGTGCCAGCAGTGGACAGCGGCTTTTCACAGATACGCAGTATTTT
CASSGQRLFTDTQYF
>TRBD2|.|TRBJ2-1|TRBV5-6
TGTGCCAGCTTCCGGGGGGGTGAGCAGTTCTTC
CASFRGGEQFF
>.|.|TRBJ2-5|TRBV6-2/TRBV6-3
TGTGCCAGCAGTTACGCACCACAGGGTAGGATAGTAGAGACCCAGTACTTC
CASSYAPQGRIVETQYF
>.|.|TRBJ2-1|TRBV2
TGTGCCAGCAGTGATCCTGGAAGCTCCTACAATGAGCAGTTCTTC
CASSDPGSSYNEQFF
>.|.|TRBJ2-7|TRBV5-1
TGCGCCAGCAGCTTGGGAGGCGAGCAGTACTTC
CASSLGGEQYF
>.|.|TRBJ2-3|TRBV12-5
TGTGCTAGTGGTTCTGGGGACCACACAGATACGCAGTATTTT
CASGSGDHTDTQYF
>.|.|TRBJ1-1|TRBV6-1
TGTGCCAGCAGTGAAAGGGGGGCCCAGGCTTTCTTT
CASSERGAQAFF
>.|.|TRBJ1-5|TRBV27
TGTGCCAGCAGTTTATCGGGGGGGCCGGTAAATCAGCCCCAGCATTTT
CASSLSGGPVNQPQHF
>.|.|TRBJ2-3|TRBV6-1
TGTGCCAGCAGTGAACAGCCACTATCCTCCTTCACAGATACGCAGTATTTT
CASSEQPLSSFTDTQYF
>.|.|TRBJ1-5|TRBV30
TGTGCCTGGAGTCCCGACTTGGATCAGCCCCAGCATTTT
CAWSPDLDQPQHF
>.|once|TRBJ1-1|TRBV28
TGTGCCAGCATTAACAGCTACACTGAAGCTTTCTTT
CASINSYTEAFF
>.|.|TRBJ1-2|TRBV12-3/TRBV12-4
TGTGCCAGCCGGGAATATGGCTACACCTTC
CASREYGYTF
>TRBD1|once|TRBJ2-7|TRBV28
TGTGCCAGCAGCTCCCAGGGGGCGAGGCAGTACTTC
CASSSQGARQYF
>.|.|TRBJ2-5|TRBV11-3
TGTGCCAGCAGTACGTCAACAGGGAGGGGGCAAGAGACCCAGTACTTC
CASSTSTGRGQETQYF
>.|.|TRBJ2-1|TRBV6-5
TGTGCCAGCAGTCCGGGAGTTGAGCAGTTCTTC
CASSPGVEQFF
>.|.|TRBJ2-2|TRBV5-1
TGCGCCAGCAGGGAACCAGCCAACACCGGGGAGCTGTTTTTT
CASREPANTGELFF
>.|.|TRBJ1-5|TRBV18
TGTGCCAGCTCACCACCAGGGGGGAGCAATCAGCCCCAGCATTTT
CASSPPGGSNQPQHF
>.|few|TRBJ2-7|TRBV6-5
TGTGCCAGCAGTCGGGACCGAACCTACGAGCAGTACTTC
CASSRDRTYEQYF
>.|once|TRBJ2-3|TRBV5-8
TGTGCCAGCAGCTCGTTCACAGATACGCAGTATTTT
CASSSFTDTQYF
>.|few|TRBJ1-5|TRBV4-1
TGCGCCAGCAGCCAGAGAAGCCTAGGAGATCAGCCCCAGCATTTT
CASSQRSLGDQPQHF
>TRBD1|large|TRBJ2-1|TRBV24-1
TGTGCCACCACCCGACAGGGCTACAATGAGCAGTTCTTC
CATTRQGYNEQFF
>.|.|TRBJ2-1|TRBV9
TGTGCCAGCAGCGTGATGGGGGCCCCCTACAATGAGCAGTTCTTC
CASSVMGAPYNEQFF
>.|.|TRBJ1-4|TRBV28
TGTGCCACGGACAGCGGTGAAAAACTGTTTTTT
CATDSGEKLFF
>.|.|TRBJ1-2|TRBV18
TGTGCCAGCTCACCGACAGGCCGGGTGTCCGACTATGGCTACACCTTC
CASSPTGRVSDYGYTF
>TRBD1|.|TRBJ2-7|TRBV5-6
TGTGCCAGCAGCTTGAAAGGGACAGGATACGAGCAGTACTTC
CASSLKGTGYEQYF
>TRBD1|.|TRBJ1-1|TRBV7-9
TGTGCCAGCAGCCTGACAGGGGGCATTACTGAAGCTTTCTTT
CASSLTGGITEAFF
>.|.|TRBJ2-4|TRBV4-1
TGCGCCAGCAGCCAAGACAGCCTAGCCAAAAACATTCAGTACTTC
CASSQDSLAKNIQYF
>TRBD1|.|TRBJ1-6|TRBV5-4
TGTGCCAGCAGCCCTGAATTACAGGGGCCAAATTCACCCCTCCACTTT
CASSPELQGPNSPLHF